A single sample gave rise to the 14 T cell receptor beta chains below, sequenced in a study of identical twins. TCRdb redid the calling of the 5' RACE reads with MiXCR, one entry per CDR3 protein. The sample consists of more than 600,000 distinct CDR3 sequences, 15% to 20% of them appearing once. These sequences were also reported in another study, on T cells expressing NK-cell markers.

The specimen sequenced was PBMCs. The receptor source for this set is a young woman in good health.

The chain employs TRBV5-1 and TRBJ2-1; D is unresolved. The CDR3 is made up of 10 amino acids. Germline V gives CDR1 SGHRS, CDR2 YFSETQ. Trimming took off 5 bases at V and 10 bases at J, with 7 bases between the two ends. CDR3: CASRGTEQFF. CDR3 DNA: TGCGCCAGCAGAGGAACAGAGCAGTTCTTC.

This clonotype was picked up a small number of times. The chain carries TRBV10-3 and TRBJ2-7; TRBD2 agrees at 9 bases. V shed 2 bases, J shed 2 bases, and the junction held 4 bases outside the gene matches. This CDR3 comprises 15 residues. Germline CDR1 ENHRY, CDR2 SYGVKD. The chain's CDR3 is CAISERLADAYEQYF. Written as DNA, the CDR3 is TGTGCCATCAGTGAGAGACTAGCGGACGCCTACGAGCAGTACTTC.

The chain couples TRBV12-3 or TRBV12-4 to TRBJ2-7, with D perhaps TRBD1 (5 bases). The V end lost 4 bases, the J end lost 0 bases, and 10 bases lay between the germline ends. The CDR3 extends over 14 amino acids. In nucleotides, the CDR3 is TGTGCCAGCAGTTCTGTGACAGACTCCTACGAGCAGTACTTC. Amino acid sequence: CASSSVTDSYEQYF.

This clonotype was observed at least ten times. The J gene is TRBJ1-2, the V gene TRBV5-5; 9 nucleotides line up with TRBD1. J lost 8 bases, V lost 3 bases, and 11 bases had no gene match. Germline V lookup: CDR1 SGHKS, CDR2 YYEKEE (reference sequence). The length of the CDR3 is 15 residues. The CDR3 loop is CASSSTGGEGFGYTF. CDR3 in DNA: TGTGCCAGCAGCTCTACAGGGGGCGAAGGCTTCGGCTACACCTTC.

The chain employs TRBV4-3 and TRBJ2-1; D gene uncertain. The germline V gene has CDR1 LGHNA and CDR2 YSLEER. The CDR3 has 14 residues. Between the trimmed V and J ends, which lost 1 base and 6 bases, there was a span of 10 bases. The chain's CDR3 is CASSQGPAPNEQFF. In DNA form, the CDR3 reads TGCGCCAGCAGCCAAGGGCCTGCCCCCAATGAGCAGTTCTTC.

The J gene is TRBJ2-1, the V gene TRBV29-1; D tentatively reads TRBD1 or TRBD2 (6 bases each). V lost 0 bases and J 0 bases, leaving 24 bases between the germline ends. The CDR3 totals 20 residues. The germline V gene encodes CDR1 SQVTM and CDR2 ANQGSEA. The CDR3 here is CSVEDQGFITGASSYNEQFF. The CDR3 region has the DNA TGCAGCGTTGAAGATCAGGGTTTTATCACGGGGGCGAGCTCCTACAATGAGCAGTTCTTC.

In its sample, this clonotype was seen a few times. The chain links TRBV12-3 or TRBV12-4 to TRBJ2-1; 7 bases line up with TRBD1. V lost 4 bases to trimming and J lost 11 bases; unmatched junction nucleotides: 5. CDR3 size: 12 residues. CDR3 sequence reads: CASSSHRGQQFF. The CDR3 coding sequence is TGTGCCAGCAGTTCCCACAGGGGACAGCAGTTCTTC.

V is TRBV7-9 and J is TRBJ2-5; TRBD2 matches at 7 bases. V shed 6 bases and J 7 bases; nucleotides not matched to a gene: 14. The CDR3 extends over 15 amino acids. Looked up from germline, CDR1 is SEHNR and CDR2 is FQNEAQ (reference sequence). The CDR3 DNA is TGTGCCAGCAGGGACGGGACTAAGAGAGGAGCGACCCAGTACTTC. Translated, it gives CASRDGTKRGATQYF.

V usage is TRBV5-6 and J usage is TRBJ2-1; tentatively, D is TRBD2 (6 bases). CDR1 and CDR2 from the germline V gene are SGHDT and YYEEEE. This CDR3 has 16 residues. The V end lost 3 bases, the J end lost 0 bases, and 13 bases lay between the germline ends. The CDR3 region has the DNA TGTGCCAGCAGCTACGTGGACTATCGCTCCTACAATGAGCAGTTCTTC. Amino acid sequence: CASSYVDYRSYNEQFF.

The chain combines TRBV20-1 with TRBJ2-1, with D possibly being TRBD2 (5 bases). The CDR3 contains 12 residues. Trimming took 6 bases from V and 12 from J, leaving 18 bases between them. Germline values: CDR1 DFQATT, CDR2 SNEGSKA (reference sequence). CDR3 nucleotide sequence: TGCAGTGCAGACTACCCGGTTTTGGGGCAGTTCTTC. Protein sequence: CSADYPVLGQFF.

This chain joins TRBV27 and TRBJ2-7; TRBD2 matches 10 bases. Germline CDR1 is MNHEY and CDR2 is SMNVEV (reference sequence). The CDR3 has 16 amino acids. The J segment lost 1 base and the V segment lost 3 bases, leaving 6 bases of the junction unmatched. CDR3 DNA sequence: TGTGCCAGCAGTTTCCTCCCTAGCGGGGGTTCCTACGAGCAGTACTTC. Translated: CASSFLPSGGSYEQYF.

V and J are TRBV7-2 and TRBJ2-3, with 11 bases aligning to TRBD2. The CDR3 loop spans 16 amino acids. Trimming at V came to 4 bases and at J to 5 bases, leaving 8 bases not matched to a gene. The germline V gene has CDR1 SGHTA and CDR2 FQGNSA. The CDR3 region is CASSYRLAGRRDTQYF. DNA of the CDR3: TGTGCCAGCAGCTACCGACTAGCGGGGCGTAGAGATACGCAGTATTTT.

This clonotype was seen at least ten times. At one end the junction does not follow the germline gene, possibly because of a read error. The chain employs TRBV12-3 or TRBV12-4 and TRBJ2-3; D call uncertain. This CDR3 region has 11 residues. Here the CDR3 reads CASSSPASTIF. The CDR3 coding sequence is TGTGCCAGCAGTTCGCCTGCATCCACTATATTT.

J is TRBJ2-3 and V is TRBV2; no reliable D call. Trimming removed 3 bases at V and 3 bases at J, with 7 bases between. There are 13 residues in the CDR3. Germline loops: CDR1 SNHLY, CDR2 FYNNEI. The CDR3 nucleotides are TGTGCCAGCAGTGAGGAGAGAACAGATACGCAGTATTTT. Translation: CASSEERTDTQYF.